What follows is one T cell receptor beta chain and its context. This entry is derived from a study of T cell changes during pregnancy in multiple sclerosis. Using immunoSEQ multiplex PCR, the repertoire was profiled, and TCRdb retains in-frame clones only, with some absent. The sample has nearly 110,000 clones, 80% to 95% seen once. The sequence came from a female donor in good health, enrolled as a control in a pregnancy study. The sequenced sample was peripheral blood, obtained in the third trimester of pregnancy.

The CDR3 reads CASSPSSLDGYTQYF. The DNA of the CDR3 is TGTGCCAGCAGCCCTTCTAGCTTGGATGGGTATACGCAGTATTTT. This rearrangement joins TRBV7-2 to TRBJ2-3, with D possibly TRBD2 on 5 matching bases. Germline V gene lookup returns CDR1 SGHTA and CDR2 FQGNSA. V lost 5 bases and J 7 bases, leaving 19 bases between the germline ends. This CDR3 contains 15 residues.